The 29 T cell receptor beta chains below were found in one sample sequenced in a study of cytomegalovirus exposure and HLA in healthy donors. Produced via immunoSEQ multiplex PCR; TCRdb's table is partial and in-frame only. The data contain a few hundred thousand clones, over 70% of them singletons. The specimen sequenced was PBMCs. The receptors shown here come from a woman aged 25 to 39 in good health and CMV-seropositive.

The chain links TRBV27 to TRBJ2-2; TRBD2 agrees at 7 bases. CDR1 MNHEY and CDR2 SMNVEV come from the germline V gene (reference sequence). Trimming took 6 bases from V and 3 from J; bases not matched to a gene: 7. The CDR3 loop spans 15 amino acids. The CDR3 region has the DNA TGTGCCAGCAGCCCGACGGGAGGCCACACCGGGGAGCTGTTTTTT. It codes for CASSPTGGHTGELFF.

V gene TRBV29-1 combines with J gene TRBJ2-5; perhaps D is TRBD1 or TRBD2 (6 bases each). Judging by the DNA end, TRBJ2-7 fits better; the J call may be wrong. This CDR3 has 16 residues. CDR1 and CDR2 (germline): SQVTM, ANQGSEA. CDR3 amino acids: CSVVKPGHGSSYEQYF. CDR3 sequence (DNA): TGCAGCGTGGTGAAGCCGGGACACGGGAGCTCCTACGAGCAGTACTTC.

For the CDR3, the DNA is TGCAGCGTTTTAGGAGGGGAGAGCTCTGGGGCCAACGTCCTGACTTTC. Amino acids: CSVLGGESSGANVLTF. V usage is TRBV29-1 and J usage is TRBJ2-6, with D perhaps matching TRBD2 (6 bases). This CDR3 region has 16 residues. V was clipped by 5 bases and J by 0 bases, with 14 bases between them. Germline CDR1 is SQVTM and CDR2 is ANQGSEA. Full variable domain (remainder filled in from reference TRBV29-1 and TRBJ2-6): SAVISQKPSRDICQRGTSLTIQCQVDSQVTMMFWYRQQPGQSLTLIATANQGSEATYESGFVIDKFPISRPNLTFSTLTVSNMSPEDSSIYLCSVLGGESSGANVLTFGAGSRLTVL.

The rearrangement joins TRBV6-5 to TRBJ1-2, with a tentative D call TRBD1 (6 bases). The CDR3 is 13 residues long. Looked up from germline, CDR1 is MNHEY and CDR2 is SVGAGI. Deletions cut 6 bases from V and 3 bases from J, with 11 bases between. CDR3 residues: CASRTDSHYGYTF. CDR3 coding DNA: TGTGCCAGCAGGACGGACAGCCACTATGGCTACACCTTC.

This rearrangement joins TRBV7-2 to TRBJ2-7, with unresolved D. Trimming removed 8 bases from V and 2 bases from J, with 13 bases in between. The CDR3 contains 13 residues. Per germline, CDR1 SGHTA and CDR2 FQGNSA. For the CDR3, the DNA is TGTGCCAGCGGCATCGCGAGAACCTACGAGCAGTACTTC. This codes for CASGIARTYEQYF.

The chain carries TRBV18 and TRBJ2-2; maybe TRBD1 (6 bases). The germline V gene has CDR1 KGHSH and CDR2 LQKENI. There are 15 residues in the CDR3. V dropped 6 bases and J dropped 1 base, with 12 bases sitting between them. CDR3 nucleotides: TGTGCCAGCTCGGCGAGACAGGAGAACACCGGGGAGCTGTTTTTT. It translates to CASSARQENTGELFF.

The gene calls are TRBV5-1 and TRBJ2-3; D may be TRBD2 (6 bases). CDR1 SGHRS and CDR2 YFSETQ come from the germline V gene. The CDR3 covers 13 residues. The V end lost 3 bases, the J end lost 5 bases, and 10 bases lay between the germline ends. The CDR3 sequence: CASSYNGGDTQYF. The CDR3 region has the DNA TGCGCCAGCAGCTATAACGGGGGAGATACGCAGTATTTT.

In this sample, this clone turned up a few times. The chain carries TRBV9 and TRBJ2-2; D gene uncertain. Germline CDR1 reads SGDLS; CDR2 reads YYNGEE. CDR3 length: 14 amino acids. V lost 0 bases to trimming and J lost 2 bases, with 5 bases between them. The CDR3 DNA reads as TGTGCCAGCAGCGTAGGTGGAAACACCGGGGAGCTGTTTTTT. It is translated as CASSVGGNTGELFF.

V gene TRBV11-3 combines with J gene TRBJ2-5, with D unclear. V lost 5 bases and J lost 2, with 9 bases in between. The CDR3 totals 13 residues. Per germline, CDR1 SGHNT and CDR2 YENEEA. The CDR3 region has the DNA TGTGCCAGCAGCCCTGGCCAGCAAGAGACCCAGTACTTC. Its protein product is CASSPGQQETQYF.

The chain employs TRBV19 and TRBJ1-5, with D possibly matching TRBD1 (6 bases). The ends were cut back, 4 bases at V and 2 bases at J, with 9 bases in the middle. CDR1 and CDR2 (germline): LNHDA, SQIVND (reference sequence). This CDR3 has 14 amino acids. The CDR3 reads CASSRDIGNQPQHF. CDR3 nucleotides: TGTGCCAGTAGTAGGGACATTGGCAATCAGCCCCAGCATTTT.

The CDR3 sequence: CASRKEGGGGQPQHF. The CDR3 DNA sequence: TGTGCCAGCAGAAAGGAGGGGGGCGGGGGTCAGCCCCAGCATTTT. The genes are TRBV7-2 and TRBJ1-5; weak D call: TRBD1 (6 bases). Germline V CDR1 and CDR2: SGHTA, FQGNSA. This CDR3 has 15 residues. Trimming stripped 6 bases from V and 6 bases from J, with 18 bases between.

The chain is built from TRBV28 and TRBJ1-2, with TRBD1 as a possible D gene (5 bases). Looked up from germline, CDR1 is MDHEN and CDR2 is SYDVKM. V shed 3 bases and J shed 6 bases, with 14 bases lying between them. The CDR3 runs 14 residues. The CDR3 loop is CASSFLGGFDGYTF. DNA for the CDR3: TGTGCCAGCAGTTTTCTGGGGGGATTCGATGGCTACACCTTC.

This clone was observed a handful of times. The J gene is TRBJ1-1, the V gene TRBV6-6; unclear D gene. The V end was cut by 11 bases, the J end by 5 bases, with 18 bases between. This CDR3 region has 13 residues. The V gene's germline CDR1 is MNHNY and CDR2 SVGAGI (reference sequence). The CDR3 bases are TGTGCCGTCGTTGGCCCTGGAAGGACTGAAGCTTTCTTT. Translating it yields CAVVGPGRTEAFF.

The J gene is TRBJ1-1, the V gene TRBV9; no reliable D call. CDR3 length: 13 residues. Germline values: CDR1 SGDLS, CDR2 YYNGEE. The V end was cut by 3 bases, the J end by 1 base, with 7 bases between. The CDR3 DNA reads as TGTGCCAGCAGCGATGGGAGGAACACTGAAGCTTTCTTT. This encodes CASSDGRNTEAFF.

The rearrangement links TRBV11-3 to TRBJ2-6, with a tentative D call TRBD2 (5 bases). The germline gives CDR1 SGHNT, CDR2 YENEEA. V was shortened by 4 bases and J by 3 bases, with 16 bases between the two germline ends. The CDR3 totals 17 residues. The CDR3 DNA follows: TGTGCCAGCAGCTCCCCTTTTAGCGACTTTGGGGCCAACGTCCTGACTTTC. Amino acids: CASSSPFSDFGANVLTF. The complete variable domain, with remaining parts taken from reference TRBV11-3 and TRBJ2-6, reads EAGVVQSPRYKIIEKKQPVAFWCNPISGHNTLYWYLQNLGQGPELLIRYENEEAVDDSQLPKDRFSAERLKGVDSTLKIQPAELGDSAVYLCASSSPFSDFGANVLTFGAGSRLTVL.

The chain carries TRBV28 and TRBJ2-7; 8 bases fit TRBD1. Looked up from germline, CDR1 is MDHEN and CDR2 is SYDVKM. There are 15 residues in the CDR3. The V gene end was trimmed by 2 bases and the J gene end by 5 bases; junction bases not matched to a gene: 8. This chain's CDR3 is CASSLVPRGLDEQYF. The CDR3, as DNA: TGTGCCAGCAGTTTAGTCCCCAGGGGGCTCGACGAGCAGTACTTC.

The rearrangement uses TRBV6-5 and TRBJ1-5; TRBD1 aligns across 8 bases. Trimming at V came to 2 bases and at J to 7 bases, leaving 4 bases not matched to a gene. This CDR3 region has 14 residues. Germline values: CDR1 MNHEY, CDR2 SVGAGI. The CDR3 loop reads CASSYDRGGQPQHF. In DNA form, the CDR3 reads TGTGCCAGCAGTTACGACAGGGGTGGACAGCCCCAGCATTTT.

The chain has TRBV5-6 and TRBJ2-5; possible D gene TRBD2, 5 bases. Per germline, CDR1 SGHDT and CDR2 YYEEEE. The germline V and J ends were trimmed by 5 bases and 1 base, with 15 bases remaining between them. The CDR3 spans 15 residues. The CDR3 sequence: CASSPVGLPQETQYF. Written as DNA, the CDR3 is TGTGCCAGCAGTCCGGTAGGACTTCCCCAAGAGACCCAGTACTTC. Together with reference TRBV5-6 and TRBJ2-5, the CDR3 gives the full variable domain: DAGVTQSPTHLIKTRGQQVTLRCSPKSGHDTVSWYQQALGQGPQFIFQYYEEEERQRGNFPDRFSGHQFPNYSSELNVNALLLGDSALYLCASSPVGLPQETQYFGPGTRLLVL.

The chain joins TRBV29-1 to TRBJ2-3; D is unclear. The V end was cut by 7 bases, the J end by 4 bases, with 18 bases between. The germline V gene encodes CDR1 SQVTM and CDR2 ANQGSEA. The CDR3 spans 14 residues. For the CDR3, the DNA is TGCAGCGCTGCGGACGTAACCCTCTCAGATACGCAGTATTTT. Residues: CSAADVTLSDTQYF.

The chain combines TRBV30 with TRBJ1-2, with D possibly matching TRBD1 (5 bases). Germline CDR1 is GTSNPN and CDR2 is SVGIG (reference sequence). The CDR3 runs to 12 residues. Trimming removed 5 bases at V and 6 bases at J, with 13 bases between. CDR3: CAWLQAPHGYTF. The CDR3 DNA follows: TGTGCCTGGTTACAGGCTCCCCATGGCTACACCTTC.

In this sample, this clone turned up once. The chain is built from TRBV11-2 and TRBJ1-1; no clear D. Trimming shortened V by 5 bases and J by 5 bases, and 12 bases separated the two germline ends. This CDR3 contains 13 residues. CDR1 is SGHAT, CDR2 FQNNGV, per germline. CDR3 in DNA: TGTGCCAGCAGCCTGACCCCGGCGACTGAAGCTTTCTTT. As protein: CASSLTPATEAFF.

Only a few counts were recorded for this clone. This chain joins TRBV11-2 and TRBJ2-6; D gene unclear. Germline loops: CDR1 SGHAT, CDR2 FQNNGV. CDR3 length equals 15 residues. Trimming removed 4 bases at V and 0 bases at J, with 7 bases between. The CDR3 loop is CASSSQVSGANVLTF. The CDR3 nucleotides read TGTGCCAGCAGCTCGCAGGTCTCTGGGGCCAACGTCCTGACTTTC.

The chain has TRBV27 and TRBJ2-5; D remains unclear. V lost 2 bases to trimming and J lost 5 bases, with 9 bases between them. This CDR3 region has 13 residues. Germline-derived CDR1 and CDR2 are MNHEY and SMNVEV (reference sequence). Here the CDR3 DNA reads TGTGCCAGCAGTTTAAGATCTGGGGAGACCCAGTACTTC. It specifies CASSLRSGETQYF.

The chain's CDR3 is CASSPQQGDGYTF. The CDR3, as DNA: TGTGCCAGCAGTCCCCAACAGGGGGATGGCTACACCTTC. The chain couples TRBV6-5 to TRBJ1-2, with TRBD1 matching over 8 bases. Looked up from germline, CDR1 is MNHEY and CDR2 is SVGAGI. V was pared by 5 bases and J by 6 bases, with 5 bases of the junction left unmatched. This CDR3 has 13 residues.

V usage is TRBV25-1 and J usage is TRBJ2-3, with 7 positions matching TRBD2. Germline values: CDR1 MGHDK, CDR2 SYGVNS. V dropped 1 base and J dropped 2; count of bases not matched to a gene: 3. The CDR3 is 15 residues long. The DNA for the CDR3 is TGTGCCAGCAGTGAATGGGAGGGAGACACAGATACGCAGTATTTT. It yields the protein CASSEWEGDTDTQYF.

The J gene is TRBJ2-5, the V gene TRBV4-3, with 9 bases aligning to TRBD2. Germline lookup yields CDR1 LGHNA and CDR2 YSLEER. This CDR3 has 15 residues. V was clipped by 3 bases and J by 4 bases; unmatched bases: 6. The CDR3 spells CASSHGSGRLETQYF. The CDR3, as DNA: TGCGCCAGCAGCCATGGTAGCGGGAGACTAGAGACCCAGTACTTC.

The chain employs TRBV4-1 and TRBJ2-3, with 10 nucleotides matching TRBD2. CDR3 length: 16 residues. CDR1 MGHRA and CDR2 YSYEKL come from the germline V gene. V shed 8 bases, J shed 1 base, and the junction held 9 bases outside the gene matches. CDR3 nucleotide sequence: TGCGCCAGCGGACTAGCGGAGGGGAGGGGCACAGATACGCAGTATTTT. It yields the protein CASGLAEGRGTDTQYF.

This chain links TRBV2 with TRBJ2-3; 8 nucleotides line up with TRBD2. Trimming at V came to 6 bases and at J to 3 bases, leaving 8 bases not matched to a gene. The CDR3 runs to 15 residues. The germline V gene encodes CDR1 SNHLY and CDR2 FYNNEI. For the CDR3, the DNA is TGTGCCAGCAGCTGGGGCGGGGGGTTTACAGATACGCAGTATTTT. It specifies CASSWGGGFTDTQYF.

The chain combines TRBV27 with TRBJ2-1; D is ambiguous. Per the germline V gene, CDR1 is MNHEY and CDR2 is SMNVEV (reference sequence). This CDR3 is built from 14 residues. The V end lost 3 bases, the J end lost 3 bases, and 9 bases lay between the germline ends. The CDR3 loop reads CASSFDSYYNEQFF. CDR3 nucleotide sequence: TGTGCCAGCAGTTTTGATAGTTACTACAATGAGCAGTTCTTC.